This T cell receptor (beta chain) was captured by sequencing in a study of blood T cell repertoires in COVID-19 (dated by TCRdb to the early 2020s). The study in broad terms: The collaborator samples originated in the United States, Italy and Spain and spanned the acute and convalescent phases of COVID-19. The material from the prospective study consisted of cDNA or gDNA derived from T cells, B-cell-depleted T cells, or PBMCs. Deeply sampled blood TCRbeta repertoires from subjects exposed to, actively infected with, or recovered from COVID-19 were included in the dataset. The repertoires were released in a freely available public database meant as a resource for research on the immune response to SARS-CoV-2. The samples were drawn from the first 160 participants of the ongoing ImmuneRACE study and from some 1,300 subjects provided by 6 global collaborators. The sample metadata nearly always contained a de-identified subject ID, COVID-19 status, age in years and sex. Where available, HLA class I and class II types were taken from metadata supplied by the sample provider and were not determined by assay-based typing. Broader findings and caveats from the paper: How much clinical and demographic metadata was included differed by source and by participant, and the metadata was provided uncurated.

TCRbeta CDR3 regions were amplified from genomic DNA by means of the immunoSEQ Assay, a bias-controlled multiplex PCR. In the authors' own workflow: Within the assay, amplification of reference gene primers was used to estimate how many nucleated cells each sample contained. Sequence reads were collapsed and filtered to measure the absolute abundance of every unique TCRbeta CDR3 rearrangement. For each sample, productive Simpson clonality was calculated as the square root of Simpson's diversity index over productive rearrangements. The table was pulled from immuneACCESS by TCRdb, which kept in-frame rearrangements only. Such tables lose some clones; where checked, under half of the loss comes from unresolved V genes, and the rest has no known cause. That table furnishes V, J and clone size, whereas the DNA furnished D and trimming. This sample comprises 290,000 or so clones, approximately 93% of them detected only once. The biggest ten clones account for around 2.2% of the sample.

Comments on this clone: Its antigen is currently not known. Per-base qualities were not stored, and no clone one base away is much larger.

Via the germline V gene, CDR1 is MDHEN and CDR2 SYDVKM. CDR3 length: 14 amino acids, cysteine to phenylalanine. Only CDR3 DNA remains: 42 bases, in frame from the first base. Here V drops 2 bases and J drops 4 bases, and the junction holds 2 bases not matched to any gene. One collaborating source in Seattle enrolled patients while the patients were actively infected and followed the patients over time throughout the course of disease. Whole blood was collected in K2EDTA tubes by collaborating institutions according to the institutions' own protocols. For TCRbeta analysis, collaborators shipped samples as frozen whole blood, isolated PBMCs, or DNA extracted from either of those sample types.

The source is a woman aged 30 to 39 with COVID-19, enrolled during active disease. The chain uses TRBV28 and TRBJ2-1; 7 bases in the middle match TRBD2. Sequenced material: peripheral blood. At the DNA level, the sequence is TGTGCCAGCAGTTTAAGCGGGATGTACAATGAGCAGTTCTTC. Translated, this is CASSLSGMYNEQFF.